The TCR beta chain under discussion was sequenced for a study of blood T cell repertoires in COVID-19. The V end lost 4 bases, the J end lost 10 bases, and 18 bases lay between the germline ends. CDR3 length: 14 amino acids. Germline lookup yields CDR1 SGDLS and CDR2 YYNGEE. Per the study methods: Amplification of reference gene primers was used by the study to estimate nucleated cell counts. Measured with immunoSEQ multiplex PCR; TCRdb has only the in-frame clones, and not every one. The V and J calls and the clone size are those of that table, but D and trimming were determined from the DNA. The table lists some 80,000 clones, almost 85% of them singletons, with more than 9.5% in the top ten.

This sequence originates from a man aged 45 to 65 with COVID-19, enrolled during active disease. The chain joins TRBV9 to TRBJ2-1; D uncertain. Sequences were obtained from peripheral blood. The CDR3 reads CASSSSRVLGEQFF. The CDR3 region has the DNA TGTGCCAGCAGCTCCAGCCGAGTTCTAGGAGAGCAGTTCTTC.